The entry below describes one T cell receptor (beta chain). Antigen unknown. Time point reported: peripheral blood 6 weeks after treatment start. Germline assignment: CDR1 MGHRA and CDR2 YSYEKL. Between the trimmed V and J ends, which lost 3 bases and 3 bases, there was a span of 9 bases. The length of the CDR3 is 14 residues. This record belongs to a study of PD-L1 blockade in urothelial cancer. The overall study: Researchers found blood samples held a median of approximately 150,000 T cells.

Study results and limitations: Below-median pretreatment blood TCR clonality predicted better survival.

Sequenced by immunoSEQ multiplex PCR; TCRdb stores in-frame clones only, minus some. This table has tens of thousands of clones, under 95% appearing once. The rearrangement links TRBV4-1 to TRBJ2-1, with D tentatively TRBD1 (5 bases). This clonotype originated in a man aged 65-85 years with urothelial cancer. Sample: PBMCs, taken around atezolizumab (anti-PD-L1) treatment. The CDR3 here is CASSQGPDYNEQFF. As DNA, the CDR3 is TGCGCCAGCAGCCAGGGGCCCGACTACAATGAGCAGTTCTTC.